Following are 23 T cell receptor beta chains from one sample sequenced in a study of T cell responses to AZD1222 COVID-19 vaccine. TCRdb's table, derived via immunoSEQ multiplex PCR, lists solely in-frame clones and lacks some. There are about 130,000 clones in the sample; 88% occur only once, and 7.6% lies in the top ten. The sample was peripheral blood, taken on day 0 of AZD1222 vaccination. The receptors were gathered from an adult in good health.

The chain links TRBV3-1 (or the pseudogene TRBV3-2) to TRBJ2-5, with 8 bases aligning to TRBD2. The CDR3 has 14 amino acids. The V segment lost 7 bases and the J segment 4 bases; nucleotides outside the gene matches: 8. Per the germline V gene, CDR1 is LGHDT and CDR2 is YNNKEL (reference sequence). CDR3 sequence (DNA): TGTGCCAGCACCACAGCGGGGGCCGGAGAGACCCAGTACTTC. Translating it yields CASTTAGAGETQYF.

The chain employs TRBV2 and TRBJ2-5, with TRBD2 as a possible D gene (5 bases). CDR3 length: 12 residues. V shed 5 bases and J shed 4 bases, with 8 bases lying between them. Germline CDR1 SNHLY, CDR2 FYNNEI. The CDR3 reads CASSRELETQYF. CDR3 in DNA: TGTGCCAGCAGTCGGGAACTAGAGACCCAGTACTTC.

V usage is TRBV14 and J usage is TRBJ1-2; D remains ambiguous. Germline lookup yields CDR1 SGHDN and CDR2 FVKESK. This CDR3 spans 14 amino acids. The ends were cut back, 4 bases at V and 5 bases at J, with 14 bases in the middle. The CDR3 bases are TGTGCCAGCAGCCCAGGAGGAAGCCCGTATGGCTACACCTTC. Amino acids: CASSPGGSPYGYTF. Filled out from reference TRBV14 and TRBJ1-2, the complete variable domain reads EAGVTQFPSHSVIEKGQTVTLRCDPISGHDNLYWYRRVMGKEIKFLLHFVKESKQDESGMPNNRFLAERTGGTYSTLKVQPAELEDSGVYFCASSPGGSPYGYTFGSGTRLTVV.

DNA for the CDR3: TGTGCCAGCAGCTTGTCCTTAAATTCCTACGAGCAGTACTTC. Residues: CASSLSLNSYEQYF. The rearrangement uses TRBV7-3 and TRBJ2-7; D is unresolved. The CDR3 sequence is 14 residues long. With 3 bases removed from V and 1 base from J, the gap between germline ends came to 10 bases. Germline CDR1 is SGHTA and CDR2 is FQGTGA.

This chain uses TRBV5-1 with TRBJ2-1; 8 bases fit TRBD2. Trimming cost V 3 bases and J 0 bases; bases outside gene matches: 8. The CDR3 consists of 17 residues. Germline CDR1 SGHRS, CDR2 YFSETQ. CDR3 sequence: CASSSLGGAGSYNEQFF. The CDR3 nucleotides read TGCGCCAGCAGCTCCCTCGGGGGGGCTGGCTCCTACAATGAGCAGTTCTTC.

The V gene is TRBV28, the J gene TRBJ2-7; 10 bases are a match to TRBD1. The V gene's germline CDR1 is MDHEN and CDR2 SYDVKM. The CDR3 runs to 15 residues. J gave up 3 bases and V 2 bases, and 4 bases lay outside the gene matches. As DNA, the CDR3 is TGTGCCAGCAGTTTAGGGGGGACAGGGGACTACGAGCAGTACTTC. Protein product: CASSLGGTGDYEQYF.

The chain carries TRBV5-8 and TRBJ1-5; 7 bases are a match to TRBD1. The V segment lost 3 bases and the J segment 5 bases; nucleotides outside the gene matches: 8. Per germline, CDR1 SGHTS and CDR2 YDEGEE. The CDR3 covers 15 residues. The CDR3 DNA reads as TGTGCCAGCAGCTCGACGGGACAGAGACATCAGCCCCAGCATTTT. Its translation: CASSSTGQRHQPQHF.

J is TRBJ2-1 and V is TRBV7-2, with TRBD2 as a possible D gene (6 bases). CDR1 and CDR2 from the germline V gene are SGHTA and FQGNSA. Trimming left V 2 bases short and J 8 bases short, with 10 bases between. This CDR3 is built from 13 residues. Written as DNA, the CDR3 is TGTGCCAGCAGCTTAAGTAGGGACTATGAGCAGTTCTTC. It specifies CASSLSRDYEQFF.

V gene TRBV19 combines with J gene TRBJ2-3; the D gene is possibly TRBD2 (7 bases). The CDR3 has 16 amino acids. The V end was cut by 5 bases, the J end by 2 bases, with 17 bases between. The germline V gene has CDR1 LNHDA and CDR2 SQIVND (reference sequence). The CDR3 spells CASSRGANIPTDTQYF. CDR3 coding DNA: TGTGCCAGTAGTCGGGGGGCCAATATACCCACAGATACGCAGTATTTT.

The rearrangement joins TRBV11-1 to TRBJ1-6; 7 nucleotides align to TRBD1. This CDR3 is 14 amino acids long. The ends lost 5 bases at V and 10 bases at J; junction bases unmatched: 8. Per germline, CDR1 SGHAT and CDR2 FQDESV (reference sequence). CDR3 residues: CASSLRQGGSPLHF. DNA of the CDR3: TGTGCCAGCAGCCTTCGACAGGGAGGGTCACCCCTCCACTTT.

This clone is labeled as medium-sized. This rearrangement joins TRBV5-1 to TRBJ2-2; the D gene is possibly TRBD1 (6 bases). Germline-derived CDR1 and CDR2 are SGHRS and YFSETQ. The CDR3 consists of 17 residues. The V end lost 2 bases, the J end lost 0 bases, and 14 bases lay between the germline ends. The CDR3 protein is CASSFSFGGANTGELFF. The CDR3 nucleotides are TGCGCCAGCAGCTTTAGTTTTGGGGGCGCGAACACCGGGGAGCTGTTTTTT.

J is TRBJ2-1 and V is TRBV5-1; no definite D call. Between the trimmed V and J ends, which lost 5 bases and 0 bases, there was a span of 12 bases. This CDR3 has 15 residues. Germline lookup yields CDR1 SGHRS and CDR2 YFSETQ. CDR3 loop: CASSLSLDSYNEQFF. CDR3 DNA sequence: TGCGCCAGCAGTCTGTCTCTCGACTCCTACAATGAGCAGTTCTTC.

The rearrangement links TRBV5-1 to TRBJ2-7; a possible D gene is TRBD1 (6 bases). The CDR3 loop spans 15 amino acids. Trimming shortened V by 2 bases and J by 6 bases, and 18 bases separated the two germline ends. Germline V gene data show CDR1 as SGHRS and CDR2 as YFSETQ. In nucleotides, the CDR3 is TGCGCCAGCAGCTTACAGGGCCTTCCTGGGGGCGAGCAGTACTTC. Translated, it gives CASSLQGLPGGEQYF.

This clone was seen once. The chain joins TRBV4-1 to TRBJ1-2, with 8 bases matching TRBD1. Per germline, CDR1 MGHRA and CDR2 YSYEKL. The CDR3 is 13 residues long. V dropped 2 bases and J dropped 8; count of bases not matched to a gene: 4. The DNA for the CDR3 is TGCGCCAGCAGCCAATTGCAGGGGGCGGGCTACACCTTC. Its protein product is CASSQLQGAGYTF.

The V gene is TRBV3-1 (or the pseudogene TRBV3-2), the J gene TRBJ2-1, with D maybe TRBD1 (6 bases). This CDR3 is built from 16 residues. With 0 bases removed from V and 4 bases from J, the gap between germline ends came to 13 bases. CDR1 is LGHDT and CDR2 is YNNKEL in the germline V gene (reference sequence). The CDR3 region has the DNA TGTGCCAGCAGCCAAGATTTCGGGACAACATACAATGAGCAGTTCTTC. This encodes CASSQDFGTTYNEQFF.

J is TRBJ2-2 and V is TRBV15; 7 bases are a match to TRBD2. The CDR3 is 15 amino acids. V trimming: 8 bases; J trimming: 6 bases; junction bases outside the gene matches: 12. CDR1 LNHNV and CDR2 YYDKDF come from the germline V gene (reference sequence). This CDR3 is CATSRDYEAAGELFF. CDR3 nucleotides: TGTGCCACCTCCCGGGACTACGAAGCCGCCGGGGAGCTGTTTTTT. The full variable domain, in which reference TRBV15 and TRBJ2-2 provide the parts outside the CDR3, is DAMVIQNPRYQVTQFGKPVTLSCSQTLNHNVMYWYQQKSSQAPKLLFHYYDKDFNNEADTPDNFQSRRPNTSFCFLDIRSPGLGDTAMYLCATSRDYEAAGELFFGEGSRLTVL.

J is TRBJ2-3 and V is TRBV12-5; possibly TRBD1 for D (6 bases). V lost 0 bases and J lost 7, with 14 bases in between. Germline values: CDR1 LGHNT, CDR2 FRNRAP. The CDR3 totals 15 residues. The chain's CDR3 is CASGLVQGPPNTQYF. The CDR3 DNA follows: TGTGCTAGTGGTTTGGTACAGGGACCGCCTAATACGCAGTATTTT.

The count of this clone is one. This rearrangement joins TRBV18 to TRBJ1-6; unclear D gene. Trimming pared 3 bases from V and 8 bases from J, leaving 14 bases between. Germline CDR1 is KGHSH and CDR2 is LQKENI. This CDR3 is 15 amino acids long. The CDR3 region is CASSPSSVLDSPLHF. The CDR3, as DNA: TGTGCCAGCTCACCGAGCAGCGTTTTGGATTCACCCCTCCACTTT.

J is TRBJ1-2 and V is TRBV5-4; D perhaps matches TRBD1 (5 bases). Looked up from germline, CDR1 is SGHNT and CDR2 is YYREEE (reference sequence). The CDR3 length is 14 residues. Trimming left V 0 bases short and J 9 bases short, with 15 bases between. CDR3 in DNA: TGTGCCAGCAGCTTGGGACAGACTGATATGCGCTACACCTTC. The encoded protein is CASSLGQTDMRYTF.

V gene TRBV30 combines with J gene TRBJ2-7; D remains unclear. The CDR3 is 12 amino acids. Germline V gene lookup returns CDR1 GTSNPN and CDR2 SVGIG (reference sequence). The V end lost 4 bases, the J end lost 2 bases, and 9 bases lay between the germline ends. The CDR3 DNA sequence: TGTGCCTGGAAGGGCACGGCCTACGAGCAGTACTTC. This encodes CAWKGTAYEQYF.

In this sample, this clone turned up a few times. J is TRBJ2-7 and V is TRBV27; D uncertain. CDR3 length: 13 residues. Germline V lookup: CDR1 MNHEY, CDR2 SMNVEV (reference sequence). V lost 6 bases, J lost 0 bases, and 9 bases lay in between. The CDR3: CASRTRNSYEQYF. As DNA, the CDR3 is TGTGCCAGCAGGACACGAAACTCCTACGAGCAGTACTTC.

The J gene is TRBJ1-1, the V gene TRBV6-5; no clear D. In germline, CDR1 is MNHEY, CDR2 SVGAGI. The CDR3 has 15 amino acids. The V end lost 6 bases, the J end lost 0 bases, and 14 bases lay between the germline ends. The CDR3 loop is CASSQRREMNTEAFF. The CDR3 nucleotides read TGTGCCAGCAGCCAAAGGCGGGAGATGAACACTGAAGCTTTCTTT.

This clone has only a few counts. This chain uses TRBV7-9 with TRBJ1-6; D gene ambiguous. The CDR3 runs to 15 residues. V lost 0 bases to trimming and J lost 5 bases, with 8 bases between them. The germline V gene has CDR1 SEHNR and CDR2 FQNEAQ (reference sequence). CDR3 in amino acids: CASSLALGDNSPLHF. The CDR3 nucleotides read TGTGCCAGCAGCTTAGCACTCGGAGATAATTCACCCCTCCACTTT.